The 10 T cell receptor beta chains presented below share a single source sample, sequenced in a study of T cells expressing NK-cell markers. TCRdb re-called the 5' RACE reads and shows each CDR3 protein once, DNA omitted. The sample includes about 370,000 distinct CDR3 sequences. Sequencing was performed on blood T cells: a sorted CD56 or NKG2C T cell subset, CD4+ or CD8+ T cells, or bulk PBMC T cells (not recorded which). The receptors here all came from a woman between 50 and 59 years old in good health.

The rearrangement uses TRBV6-5 and TRBJ2-5. This CDR3 spans 13 amino acids. Germline CDR1 is MNHEY and CDR2 is SVGAGI. CDR3 sequence: CASSYSASGTQYF.

This sequence joins TRBV6-1 and TRBJ1-1. CDR1 and CDR2 from the germline V gene are MNHNS and SASEGT. This CDR3 contains 13 residues. CDR3 sequence reads: CASHGVGNTEAFF.

The CDR3 reads CASSLAQSGPEAFF. The rearrangement links TRBV12-3 or TRBV12-4 to TRBJ1-1; checking the TCRdb D call of TRBD1 is not possible without DNA. The CDR3 sequence is 14 residues long.

The chain joins TRBV14 to TRBJ1-5; the D call from TCRdb, TRBD1, cannot be confirmed without DNA. CDR1 and CDR2 from the germline V gene are SGHDN and FVKESK. CDR3 size: 15 residues. The CDR3 spells CASSQGGDGYQPQHF.

The chain joins TRBV6-5 to TRBJ1-1. Germline loops: CDR1 MNHEY, CDR2 SVGAGI. The CDR3 is 14 residues long. This CDR3 is CASSYGPMNTEAFF.

V is TRBV7-2 and J is TRBJ2-3; TCRdb gives TRBD1 as the D gene, but with no DNA this cannot be confirmed. Germline values: CDR1 SGHTA, CDR2 FQGNSA. The CDR3 runs to 15 residues. The chain's CDR3 is CASSQAGHKTDTQYF. The variable domain in full, with the rest retrieved from reference TRBV7-2 and TRBJ2-3, is GAGVSQSPSNKVTEKGKDVELRCDPISGHTALYWYRQSLGQGLEFLIYFQGNSAPDKSGLPSDRFSAERTGGSVSTLTIQRTQQEDSAVYLCASSQAGHKTDTQYFGPGTRLTVL.

The V and J genes are TRBV11-2 and TRBJ1-3. The CDR3 extends over 15 amino acids. The germline V gene has CDR1 SGHAT and CDR2 FQNNGV. The CDR3 here is CASSIDRASGNTIYF.

This chain joins TRBV20-1 and TRBJ2-5; TCRdb returns TRBD2, unconfirmable since there is no DNA. Germline V gives CDR1 DFQATT, CDR2 SNEGSKA (reference sequence). The CDR3 runs to 15 residues. The CDR3 reads CSARELAGGPETQYF.

The rearrangement links TRBV7-2 to TRBJ2-1; TCRdb picks TRBD1, but there is no DNA to check that call. The CDR3 is made up of 15 amino acids. From germline, CDR1 is SGHTA and CDR2 FQGNSA. This CDR3 reads CASSWDGGSYNEQFF.

The genes are TRBV20-1 and TRBJ2-5. The CDR3 has 13 amino acids. Germline CDR1 reads DFQATT; CDR2 reads SNEGSKA (reference sequence). The CDR3 here is CSAPLRGQETQYF.